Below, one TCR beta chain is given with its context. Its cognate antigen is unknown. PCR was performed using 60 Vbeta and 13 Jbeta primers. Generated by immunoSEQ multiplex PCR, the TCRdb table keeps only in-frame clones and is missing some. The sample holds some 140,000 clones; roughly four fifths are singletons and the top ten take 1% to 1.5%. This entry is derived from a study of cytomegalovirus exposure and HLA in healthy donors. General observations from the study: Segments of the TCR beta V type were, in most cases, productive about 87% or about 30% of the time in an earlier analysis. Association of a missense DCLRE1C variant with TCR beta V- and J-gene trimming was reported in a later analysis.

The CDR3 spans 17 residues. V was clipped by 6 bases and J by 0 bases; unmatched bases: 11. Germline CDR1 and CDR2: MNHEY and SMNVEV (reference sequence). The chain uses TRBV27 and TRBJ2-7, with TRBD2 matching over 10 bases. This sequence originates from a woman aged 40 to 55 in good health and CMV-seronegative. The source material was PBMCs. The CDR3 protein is CASRRRSGTSASYEQYF. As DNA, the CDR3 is TGTGCCAGCAGAAGGCGTTCCGGGACTAGCGCCTCCTACGAGCAGTACTTC.